These 11 T cell receptor beta chains originate from one sample sequenced in a study of control samples from healthy donors and cancer patients. The protocol was immunoSEQ multiplex PCR, while the TCRdb copy is restricted to in-frame clones and leaves out a portion. The profile shows about 410,000 clones, more than 80% of them singletons. The specimen sequenced was PBMCs. The receptor set was obtained from a middle-aged man with head and neck cancer.

This clone has just a few counts. The genes are TRBV30 and TRBJ2-6, with unresolved D. In germline, CDR1 is GTSNPN, CDR2 SVGIG (reference sequence). CDR3 length: 12 residues. Trimming left V 7 bases short and J 2 bases short, with 6 bases between. The CDR3 nucleotides read TGTGCCTCCGCGCCTGGGGCCAACGTCCTGACTTTC. Translated: CASAPGANVLTF.

The chain couples TRBV4-1 to TRBJ1-1, with D uncertain. Germline V gene lookup returns CDR1 MGHRA and CDR2 YSYEKL. This CDR3 is 16 amino acids long. V was pared by 0 bases and J by 5 bases, with 16 bases between. The DNA for the CDR3 is TGCGCCAGCAGCCAAGACAGGTCAAGCTATGTTACTGAAGCTTTCTTT. Amino acid sequence: CASSQDRSSYVTEAFF.

This clone showed up just once. V and J are TRBV10-3 and TRBJ2-7, with 10 bases aligning to TRBD2. The CDR3 is 14 amino acids. The ends lost 10 bases at V and 2 bases at J; junction bases unmatched: 8. In germline, CDR1 is ENHRY, CDR2 SYGVKD. CDR3 residues: CATMWTSGTYEQYF. For the CDR3, the DNA is TGTGCCACAATGTGGACTAGCGGTACCTACGAGCAGTACTTC.

The V and J genes are TRBV6-2 or TRBV6-3 and TRBJ1-5; D may be TRBD1 (6 bases). V lost 5 bases and J 3 bases, leaving 8 bases between the germline ends. The CDR3 has 13 residues. Germline V lookup: CDR1 MNHEY, CDR2 SVGEGT. The CDR3 sequence is CASSRTDNQPQHF. The CDR3 DNA sequence: TGTGCCAGCAGTCGGACAGACAATCAGCCCCAGCATTTT.

The V gene is TRBV10-3, the J gene TRBJ2-2; 13 bases are shared with TRBD2. The V gene end was trimmed by 7 bases and the J gene end by 6 bases; junction bases not matched to a gene: 5. CDR3 length: 15 residues. Germline CDR1 and CDR2: ENHRY and SYGVKD. CDR3 residues: CAIKGLAGVSGELFF. The CDR3, as DNA: TGTGCCATCAAAGGACTAGCGGGAGTGTCCGGGGAGCTGTTTTTT.

This clone was counted a single time. CDR3 coding DNA: TGTGCCACCGGAAGGGAGGATCAGCCCCAGCATTTT. This gives the protein CATGREDQPQHF. The rearrangement uses TRBV6-6 and TRBJ1-5; D uncertain. CDR3 length equals 12 residues. V gave up 10 bases and J gave up 5 bases, with 12 bases separating them. Per the germline V gene, CDR1 is MNHNY and CDR2 is SVGAGI (reference sequence).

This chain uses TRBV5-1 with TRBJ1-1; no reliable D call. Between the trimmed V and J ends, which lost 0 bases and 3 bases, there was a span of 12 bases. Germline loops: CDR1 SGHRS, CDR2 YFSETQ. The CDR3 loop spans 15 amino acids. CDR3 coding DNA: TGCGCCAGCAGCTTGGGAGTACGGCGGGACACTGAAGCTTTCTTT. This translates into CASSLGVRRDTEAFF.

This chain joins TRBV5-4 and TRBJ1-1, with 8 positions matching TRBD1. V dropped 2 bases and J dropped 10; count of bases not matched to a gene: 4. The CDR3 sequence is 12 residues long. Per the germline V gene, CDR1 is SGHNT and CDR2 is YYREEE (reference sequence). Written as DNA, the CDR3 is TGTGCCAGCAGCTTAGACAGGGGAGTAGCTTTCTTT. Residues: CASSLDRGVAFF.

The chain combines TRBV7-2 with TRBJ1-4; TRBD1 is a possible D gene (6 bases). Germline assignment: CDR1 SGHTA and CDR2 FQGNSA. Trimming took 4 bases from V and 1 from J, leaving 7 bases between them. The CDR3 has 14 amino acids. CDR3 region: CASSSTGTNEKLFF. For the CDR3, the DNA is TGTGCCAGCAGCTCGACAGGAACTAATGAAAAACTGTTTTTT.

The DNA of the CDR3 is TGTGCCAGCACCTCAGGTGCAAGCTCCTACAATGAGCAGTTCTTC. Amino acids: CASTSGASSYNEQFF. V usage is TRBV5-6 and J usage is TRBJ2-1; D is uncertain. The V and J ends lost 6 bases and 0 bases respectively, with 13 bases between them. CDR3 length: 15 residues. Germline values: CDR1 SGHDT, CDR2 YYEEEE.

The V and J genes are TRBV11-2 and TRBJ2-6; the D gene is possibly TRBD1 (6 bases). This CDR3 has 17 residues. V was shortened by 0 bases and J by 0 bases, with 9 bases between the two germline ends. Germline V gene sequence: CDR1 SGHAT, CDR2 FQNNGV. The CDR3, as DNA: TGTGCCAGCAGCTTAGATCAGGGGAACTCTGGGGCCAACGTCCTGACTTTC. Translated, it gives CASSLDQGNSGANVLTF. Looking up the rest from reference TRBV11-2 and TRBJ2-6 gives the full variable domain: EAGVAQSPRYKIIEKRQSVAFWCNPISGHATLYWYQQILGQGPKLLIQFQNNGVVDDSQLPKDRFSAERLKGVDSTLKIQPAKLEDSAVYLCASSLDQGNSGANVLTFGAGSRLTVL.